The present T cell receptor beta chain was sequenced within a study of technical replicates of blood from a few donors. Clones were read by immunoSEQ multiplex PCR, and TCRdb kept only the in-frame ones, dropping some. The table has about 94,000 clones, approximately 94% seen once. This CDR3 contains 13 residues. The germline V and J ends were trimmed by 0 bases and 1 base, with 4 bases remaining between them. The germline V gene encodes CDR1 SGHRS and CDR2 YFSETQ. The TCR sequence derives from a human donor in good health. The chain combines TRBV5-1 with TRBJ1-1; D is unresolved. Sample: T cells isolated from PBMCs. The CDR3 nucleotides are TGCGCCAGCAGCTTGGGAGGGAACACTGAAGCTTTCTTT. Protein product: CASSLGGNTEAFF.